This entry lists 29 T cell receptor beta chains sequenced from one sample in a study of CD8 T cells in Susac syndrome. RNA was extracted with the RNeasy kit, and a quantity of roughly 0.5 to 1 ug was reverse transcribed using random hexamers. TCRdb reanalysed the immunoSEQ multiplex PCR reads using MiXCR and keeps one entry per CDR3 protein. Here the sample spans 130,000 to 150,000 distinct CDR3 sequences, about 94% being singletons. The sample was CD4+ T cells from PBMCs. The receptors were sampled from a human donor with Susac syndrome.

This chain links TRBV5-1 with TRBJ2-2; D is possibly TRBD1 (5 bases). V was shortened by 0 bases and J by 2 bases, with 8 bases between the two germline ends. CDR1 is SGHRS and CDR2 is YFSETQ in the germline V gene. This CDR3 contains 15 residues. This CDR3 reads CASSLGQHNTGELFF. The CDR3 DNA follows: TGCGCCAGCAGCTTGGGACAGCATAACACCGGGGAGCTGTTTTTT.

The chain couples TRBV10-1 to TRBJ2-3, with 10 bases aligning to TRBD2. The CDR3 has 15 residues. The germline V gene has CDR1 WNHNN and CDR2 SYGVQD (reference sequence). V shed 5 bases and J 7 bases; nucleotides not matched to a gene: 9. The CDR3 DNA sequence: TGCGCCAGCAGTCGGGGAGCGGGAGGGCAACATACGCAGTATTTT. Amino acids: CASSRGAGGQHTQYF.

The V call is TRBV7-9, the J call TRBJ1-1; D may be TRBD1 (6 bases). This CDR3 is built from 12 residues. The V gene lost 2 bases and the J gene lost 8 bases, with 9 bases spanning the gap. The germline CDR1 and CDR2 sequences are SEHNR and FQNEAQ (reference sequence). The CDR3 coding sequence is TGTGCCAGCAGCTTACAGGACAGAGAAGCTTTCTTT. This codes for CASSLQDREAFF.

The chain recombines TRBV4-1 with TRBJ2-7; the D is unclear. Trimming stripped 0 bases from V and 3 bases from J, with 9 bases between. Per germline, CDR1 MGHRA and CDR2 YSYEKL. This CDR3 contains 14 residues. CDR3 in DNA: TGCGCCAGCAGCCAAGATCACACCTTCTACGAGCAGTACTTC. This translates into CASSQDHTFYEQYF.

The chain is built from TRBV20-1 and TRBJ2-6; 8 bases fit TRBD1. In germline, CDR1 is DFQATT, CDR2 SNEGSKA (reference sequence). The length of the CDR3 is 15 residues. With 6 bases clipped from V and 2 bases from J, the junction kept 6 bases outside the gene matches. The CDR3 spells CSAAGGPAGANVLTF. CDR3 nucleotides: TGCAGTGCCGCAGGGGGCCCCGCTGGGGCCAACGTCCTGACTTTC.

This CDR3 reads CSARGLGNNEQFF. The CDR3 DNA follows: TGCAGTGCTAGAGGACTAGGCAACAATGAGCAGTTCTTC. The chain is built from TRBV20-1 and TRBJ2-1; weak D call: TRBD2 (6 bases). Trimming took off 1 base at V and 5 bases at J, with 9 bases between the two ends. Per the germline V gene, CDR1 is DFQATT and CDR2 is SNEGSKA (reference sequence). The CDR3 loop spans 13 amino acids.

The rearrangement links TRBV15 to TRBJ1-4; TRBD1 agrees at 7 bases. The CDR3 is 15 amino acids. Per germline, CDR1 LNHNV and CDR2 YYDKDF (reference sequence). Germline trimming cut 0 bases from V and 6 bases from J; bases unmatched to any gene: 4. The CDR3: CATSRDLTGYEKLFF. CDR3 sequence (DNA): TGTGCCACCAGCAGAGATTTGACAGGGTATGAAAAACTGTTTTTT. The full variable domain, in which reference TRBV15 and TRBJ1-4 provide the parts outside the CDR3, is DAMVIQNPRYQVTQFGKPVTLSCSQTLNHNVMYWYQQKSSQAPKLLFHYYDKDFNNEADTPDNFQSRRPNTSFCFLDIRSPGLGDTAMYLCATSRDLTGYEKLFFGSGTQLSVL.

The V call is TRBV6-5, the J call TRBJ2-2; 12 nucleotides align to TRBD2. Germline V lookup: CDR1 MNHEY, CDR2 SVGAGI. V shed 4 bases, J shed 1 base, and the junction held 4 bases outside the gene matches. This CDR3 is built from 17 residues. The CDR3 spells CASSSGGLAGNTGELFF. DNA for the CDR3: TGTGCCAGCAGTTCGGGGGGACTAGCGGGGAACACCGGGGAGCTGTTTTTT.

This chain connects TRBV14 to TRBJ2-7; no clear D gene. Trimming left V 8 bases short and J 1 base short, with 15 bases between. Per germline, CDR1 SGHDN and CDR2 FVKESK. The CDR3 sequence is 14 residues long. The DNA of the CDR3 is TGTGCCAGCTCTCTGGATTGGGCGTCCTACGAGCAGTACTTC. The encoded protein is CASSLDWASYEQYF.

The J gene is TRBJ2-1, the V gene TRBV2; D is uncertain. This CDR3 is built from 14 residues. CDR1 is SNHLY and CDR2 is FYNNEI in the germline V gene. Trimming took 2 bases from V and 6 from J, leaving 11 bases between them. The CDR3 is CASSELFSSNEQFF. The CDR3 DNA reads as TGTGCCAGCAGTGAATTGTTCAGTTCCAATGAGCAGTTCTTC.

The CDR3 region is CSAIIGGPDTQYF. In DNA form, the CDR3 reads TGCAGTGCCATCATCGGGGGCCCAGATACGCAGTATTTT. The chain links TRBV20-1 to TRBJ2-3; D could derive from TRBD1 or TRBD2 (6 bases each). Germline V gene data show CDR1 as DFQATT and CDR2 as SNEGSKA (reference sequence). Trimming removed 6 bases at V and 4 bases at J, with 14 bases between. The CDR3 runs 13 residues.

This sequence joins TRBV18 and TRBJ2-5, with D hard to call. Germline lookup yields CDR1 KGHSH and CDR2 LQKENI. Trimming took off 6 bases at V and 5 bases at J, with 10 bases between the two ends. The CDR3 is 12 amino acids. CDR3 loop: CASSLKPETQYF. The CDR3 coding sequence is TGTGCCAGCTCTCTCAAGCCGGAGACCCAGTACTTC.

The chain uses TRBV20-1 and TRBJ2-7; D ambiguous. V was pared by 3 bases and J by 0 bases, with 12 bases between. Looked up from germline, CDR1 is DFQATT and CDR2 is SNEGSKA (reference sequence). The length of the CDR3 is 14 residues. The CDR3 reads CSARIPGSSYEQYF. Here the CDR3 DNA reads TGCAGTGCTAGGATCCCCGGTAGCTCCTACGAGCAGTACTTC.

This CDR3 is CSVGGPRNEQFF. The DNA of the CDR3 is TGCAGCGTTGGGGGACCGAGGAATGAGCAGTTCTTC. The V and J genes are TRBV29-1 and TRBJ2-1; D possibly matches TRBD1 or TRBD2 (5 bases each). Germline V gives CDR1 SQVTM, CDR2 ANQGSEA. V was clipped by 4 bases and J by 7 bases, with 11 bases between them. The CDR3 runs to 12 residues.

CDR3 sequence reads: CSASPTGGASGELFF. The CDR3, as DNA: TGCAGTGCTTCCCCGACAGGGGGCGCGTCCGGGGAGCTGTTTTTT. V and J are TRBV20-1 and TRBJ2-2, with 10 bases identical to TRBD1. V gave up 5 bases and J gave up 6 bases; unmatched junction bases: 9. The CDR3 runs to 15 residues. The V gene's germline CDR1 is DFQATT and CDR2 SNEGSKA (reference sequence).

The chain has TRBV5-4 and TRBJ1-1; D is unclear. The CDR3 is made up of 16 amino acids. V was cut by 2 bases and J by 6 bases, with 20 bases left in between. Germline-derived CDR1 and CDR2 are SGHNT and YYREEE (reference sequence). This CDR3 reads CASSFSGPFSFAEAFF. The CDR3 bases are TGTGCCAGCAGCTTTTCAGGTCCGTTTTCTTTCGCTGAAGCTTTCTTT. The variable domain in full, completed from reference TRBV5-4 and TRBJ1-1, reads ETGVTQSPTHLIKTRGQQVTLRCSSQSGHNTVSWYQQALGQGPQFIFQYYREEENGRGNFPPRFSGLQFPNYSSELNVNALELDDSALYLCASSFSGPFSFAEAFFGQGTRLTVV.

The CDR3 nucleotides read TGTGCCACCAGCGCCCGGGGTTCCCTCGGTGGGGAGACCCAGTACTTC. This sequence encodes CATSARGSLGGETQYF. J is TRBJ2-5 and V is TRBV15; maybe TRBD2 (5 bases). Germline V lookup: CDR1 LNHNV, CDR2 YYDKDF (reference sequence). The CDR3 covers 16 residues. V was shortened by 5 bases and J by 5 bases, with 21 bases between the two germline ends.

This chain links TRBV28 with TRBJ2-7; 10 nucleotides agree with TRBD1. Losses at the gene ends were 5 bases for V and 7 bases for J; bases not matched to a gene: 11. The germline CDR1 and CDR2 sequences are MDHEN and SYDVKM. This CDR3 is built from 15 residues. As DNA, the CDR3 is TGTGCCAGCAGTCCGCGGACAGGGGGAACGGGGGAGCAGTACTTC. This sequence encodes CASSPRTGGTGEQYF. The whole variable domain, filled in from reference TRBV28 and TRBJ2-7, reads DVKVTQSSRYLVKRTGEKVFLECVQDMDHENMFWYRQDPGLGLRLIYFSYDVKMKEKGDIPEGYSVSREKKERFSLILESASTNQTSMYLCASSPRTGGTGEQYFGPGTRLTVT.

The rearrangement joins TRBV12-3 or TRBV12-4 to TRBJ2-1; the D gene could be TRBD1 or TRBD2 (5 bases each). V was clipped by 8 bases and J by 15 bases, with 14 bases between them. This CDR3 region has 10 residues. The CDR3 spells CASGWDESFF. CDR3 coding DNA: TGTGCCAGCGGCTGGGACGAATCGTTCTTC.

The chain recombines TRBV7-8 with TRBJ2-5, with 9 bases that match TRBD1. The germline V gene encodes CDR1 SGHVS and CDR2 FQNEAQ. The CDR3 extends over 14 amino acids. V lost 4 bases to trimming and J lost 6 bases; unmatched junction nucleotides: 6. This CDR3 reads CASSSTGQGKTQYF. The CDR3 DNA reads as TGTGCCAGCAGCTCAACGGGACAGGGAAAGACCCAGTACTTC.

The chain is built from TRBV20-1 and TRBJ2-1; D is ambiguous. The CDR3 has 14 amino acids. From germline, CDR1 is DFQATT and CDR2 SNEGSKA (reference sequence). Trimming stripped 6 bases from V and 0 bases from J, with 12 bases between. The CDR3, as DNA: TGCAGTGCCTTGGGCAGAAGCTCCTACAATGAGCAGTTCTTC. This gives the protein CSALGRSSYNEQFF.

This chain uses TRBV5-1 with TRBJ2-3; 7 bases are a match to TRBD2. V shed 0 bases and J 2 bases; nucleotides not matched to a gene: 15. The CDR3 runs to 19 residues. Germline CDR1 SGHRS, CDR2 YFSETQ. CDR3 sequence reads: CASSLGPFTASGDTDTQYF. CDR3 DNA sequence: TGCGCCAGCAGCTTGGGTCCGTTTACCGCTAGCGGAGACACAGATACGCAGTATTTT. The full variable domain, rest sourced from reference TRBV5-1 and TRBJ2-3, is KAGVTQTPRYLIKTRGQQVTLSCSPISGHRSVSWYQQTPGQGLQFLFEYFSETQRNKGNFPGRFSGRQFSNSRSEMNVSTLELGDSALYLCASSLGPFTASGDTDTQYFGPGTRLTVL.

The chain carries TRBV14 and TRBJ2-7; D ambiguous. With 0 bases removed from V and 7 bases from J, the gap between germline ends came to 10 bases. The CDR3 is 13 residues long. Germline CDR1 reads SGHDN; CDR2 reads FVKESK. DNA for the CDR3: TGTGCCAGCAGCCAAGATCAGGTGGCAGAGCAGTACTTC. It yields the protein CASSQDQVAEQYF.

This clonotype has more than one count but fewer than ten. V is TRBV15 and J is TRBJ2-5; D may be TRBD1 (6 bases). CDR1 LNHNV and CDR2 YYDKDF come from the germline V gene (reference sequence). The CDR3 is 14 amino acids. Trimming left V 3 bases short and J 2 bases short, with 10 bases between. As DNA, the CDR3 is TGTGCCACCAGCAGTCGTCAGGGGCAAGAGACCCAGTACTTC. Amino acids: CATSSRQGQETQYF.

The rearrangement links TRBV7-9 to TRBJ2-7, with 8 positions matching TRBD2. J gave up 1 base and V 5 bases, and 4 bases lay outside the gene matches. The CDR3 runs to 14 residues. Germline CDR1 and CDR2: SEHNR and FQNEAQ (reference sequence). CDR3 sequence (DNA): TGTGCCAGCAGCCCAGGGACTAGTTCCTACGAGCAGTACTTC. Translation: CASSPGTSSYEQYF.

This chain joins TRBV25-1 and TRBJ1-2, with D hard to call. CDR1 and CDR2 from the germline V gene are MGHDK and SYGVNS. V dropped 3 bases and J dropped 7 bases, with 6 bases sitting between them. CDR3 length: 11 amino acids. CDR3 protein: CASSDPRGYTF. As DNA, the CDR3 is TGTGCCAGCAGTGACCCCCGTGGCTACACCTTC.

This clonotype was seen only once. The chain links TRBV5-1 to TRBJ2-5; D remains unclear. Germline V CDR1 and CDR2: SGHRS, YFSETQ. V was shortened by 0 bases and J by 3 bases, with 6 bases between the two germline ends. The CDR3 is 13 amino acids. The DNA of the CDR3 is TGCGCCAGCAGCTTGGTTTGGGAAGAGACCCAGTACTTC. Amino acid sequence: CASSLVWEETQYF. Based on the CDR3 plus reference TRBV5-1 and TRBJ2-5, the full variable domain is KAGVTQTPRYLIKTRGQQVTLSCSPISGHRSVSWYQQTPGQGLQFLFEYFSETQRNKGNFPGRFSGRQFSNSRSEMNVSTLELGDSALYLCASSLVWEETQYFGPGTRLLVL.

The CDR3 loop reads CASSLVRDHEKLFF. CDR3 nucleotide sequence: TGTGCCAGCAGCTTAGTGAGGGACCACGAAAAACTGTTTTTT. The chain carries TRBV7-9 and TRBJ1-4; TRBD1 is a possible D gene (5 bases). The germline V gene has CDR1 SEHNR and CDR2 FQNEAQ (reference sequence). V dropped 1 base and J dropped 8 bases, with 11 bases sitting between them. This CDR3 comprises 14 residues.

The CDR3 coding sequence is TGCAGCGTTGAGGGGCGCGCGGCCAAAAACATTCAGTACTTC. It specifies CSVEGRAAKNIQYF. The J gene is TRBJ2-4, the V gene TRBV29-1; D is perhaps TRBD1 (5 bases). The CDR3 contains 14 residues. Trimming pared 3 bases from V and 1 base from J, leaving 10 bases between. Germline assignment: CDR1 SQVTM and CDR2 ANQGSEA.